Following are 9 T cell receptor beta chains from one sample sequenced in a study of blood T cell repertoires in COVID-19. The table came from immunoSEQ multiplex PCR; TCRdb's copy has only in-frame clones and leaves some out. The top ten clones hold 5% to 6% of a sample with roughly 360,000 clones, around 83% of them seen once. The specimen sequenced was PBMCs or T cells enriched from blood (not recorded which). The receptors derive from a woman in her 50s who had recovered from COVID-19.

The chain has TRBV4-3 and TRBJ2-7; weak D call: TRBD2 (5 bases). This CDR3 has 14 amino acids. Trimming removed 0 bases from V and 6 bases from J, with 12 bases in between. CDR1 and CDR2 from the germline V gene are LGHNA and YSLEER. The CDR3: CASSQDRGTGEQYF. The CDR3, as DNA: TGCGCCAGCAGCCAAGACCGGGGTACGGGCGAGCAGTACTTC.

The chain combines TRBV7-9 with TRBJ1-2, with unresolved D. Germline CDR1 and CDR2: SEHNR and FQNEAQ (reference sequence). V shed 1 base and J shed 3 bases, with 3 bases lying between them. The CDR3 sequence is 12 residues long. The CDR3 loop is CASSLVYYGYTF. The CDR3 DNA reads TGTGCCAGCAGCTTAGTCTACTATGGCTACACCTTC.

The rearrangement uses TRBV19 and TRBJ2-7; D is possibly TRBD2 (5 bases). Trimming removed 1 base at V and 6 bases at J, with 19 bases between. Germline values: CDR1 LNHDA, CDR2 SQIVND (reference sequence). The length of the CDR3 is 16 residues. CDR3 DNA sequence: TGTGCCAGTAGTATAGTGTTGACCTACGGGAACTCCGAGCAGTACTTC. Residues: CASSIVLTYGNSEQYF.

A word on this clone: This sample also contains other DNA sequences that code for the same CDR3. This chain links TRBV5-1 with TRBJ1-3; D remains ambiguous. The CDR3 is 15 amino acids. Trimming shortened V by 4 bases and J by 0 bases, and 11 bases separated the two germline ends. The V gene's germline CDR1 is SGHRS and CDR2 YFSETQ. The CDR3 DNA reads as TGCGCCAGCAGCCTAGACGGGGTCTCTGGAAACACCATATATTTT. It is translated as CASSLDGVSGNTIYF.

This chain links TRBV6-2 or TRBV6-3 with TRBJ2-1; D possibly corresponds to TRBD2 (6 bases). The V end lost 3 bases, the J end lost 3 bases, and 15 bases lay between the germline ends. Germline CDR1 and CDR2: MNHEY and SVGEGT. The CDR3 consists of 16 residues. For the CDR3, the DNA is TGTGCCAGCAGTTATGCAGGGACTGCCTACTACAATGAGCAGTTCTTC. This translates into CASSYAGTAYYNEQFF.

This chain joins TRBV5-4 and TRBJ1-4; D is perhaps TRBD1 (5 bases). The CDR3 sequence is 16 residues long. Germline loops: CDR1 SGHNT, CDR2 YYREEE (reference sequence). V was clipped by 4 bases and J by 7 bases, with 20 bases between them. CDR3 amino acids: CASSSRGGGIGEKLFF. Here the CDR3 DNA reads TGTGCCAGCAGCAGTCGAGGTGGGGGGATTGGTGAAAAACTGTTTTTT.

This clone was counted a single time. The chain couples TRBV10-3 to TRBJ2-1; 7 bases are shared with TRBD1. Germline CDR1 and CDR2: ENHRY and SYGVKD. CDR3 size: 15 residues. V trimming: 6 bases; J trimming: 2 bases; junction bases outside the gene matches: 7. CDR3 residues: CAISREGATYNEQFF. As DNA, the CDR3 is TGTGCCATCAGCCGAGAGGGGGCGACCTACAATGAGCAGTTCTTC.

On this clone itself: One end of the junction is discordant with germline, which a read error may explain. V gene TRBV7-7 combines with J gene TRBJ2-5, with D perhaps matching TRBD2 (6 bases). This CDR3 comprises 15 residues. The V gene's germline CDR1 is SSHAT and CDR2 FNYEAQ (reference sequence). CDR3 coding DNA: TGTGCTAGCAGCTCGGGACTGATGGGGGGAGAGACCCAGTACTTC. It specifies CASSSGLMGGETQYF.

The chain joins TRBV5-4 to TRBJ2-7; weak D call: TRBD2 (5 bases). Trimming removed 4 bases from V and 4 bases from J, with 9 bases in between. Per the germline V gene, CDR1 is SGHNT and CDR2 is YYREEE (reference sequence). CDR3 length: 12 residues. CDR3 nucleotides: TGTGCCAGCAGCAAGGGAGAATACGAGCAGTACTTC. Translating it yields CASSKGEYEQYF.